These 26 T cell receptor beta chains were all obtained from the same sample, sequenced in a study of identical twins. MiXCR, applied by TCRdb to the 5' RACE reads, yields one record per CDR3 protein. The data contain about 490,000 distinct CDR3 sequences, 13% to 15% of them singletons. These data were also filed under a second study, of yellow fever vaccine responses in identical twins.

The sample consisted of CD4+ T cells sorted from blood. These receptors were collected from a woman aged 18-29 years in good health.

This clonotype was seen a few times. This chain uses TRBV6-5 with TRBJ2-5, with 10 nucleotides matching TRBD2. The ends lost 2 bases at V and 7 bases at J; junction bases unmatched: 4. Germline V gene sequence: CDR1 MNHEY, CDR2 SVGAGI. The length of the CDR3 is 14 residues. In DNA form, the CDR3 reads TGTGCCAGCAGTTACCAAAGCGGGGGGGTGACCCAGTACTTC. This sequence encodes CASSYQSGGVTQYF.

This chain links TRBV12-3 or TRBV12-4 with TRBJ2-7; 7 bases are shared with TRBD1. Trimming removed 3 bases from V and 3 bases from J; junction bases left unmatched: 2. The CDR3 totals 13 residues. The CDR3 region is CASSFRGLYEQYF. The DNA for the CDR3 is TGTGCCAGCAGTTTTAGGGGGCTCTACGAGCAGTACTTC.

This clonotype was seen ten or more times. The V call is TRBV12-3 or TRBV12-4, the J call TRBJ1-6; the match to TRBD1 covers 7 bases. The junction had 5 bases not matched to a gene; V was cut back by 8 bases and J by 7 bases. The CDR3 has 13 residues. The CDR3 loop reads CASQGTANSPLHF. The CDR3, as DNA: TGTGCCAGCCAGGGGACAGCCAATTCACCCCTCCACTTT.

The V and J genes are TRBV5-1 and TRBJ2-5, with TRBD1 matching over 11 bases. The CDR3 consists of 15 residues. The germline V gene has CDR1 SGHRS and CDR2 YFSETQ. Unmatched junction bases numbered 7, after V lost 4 bases and J lost 5 bases. The CDR3, as DNA: TGCGCCAGCAGCACTGGACAGGGGGCAGTGGAGACCCAGTACTTC. It codes for CASSTGQGAVETQYF.

This clonotype showed up just a few times. This chain uses TRBV5-1 with TRBJ2-1; D unclear. The CDR3 runs to 11 residues. Per the germline V gene, CDR1 is SGHRS and CDR2 is YFSETQ. Trimming pared 7 bases from V and 9 bases from J, leaving 11 bases between. The CDR3 sequence is CASRADAEQFF. The CDR3 DNA sequence: TGCGCCAGCCGCGCGGATGCTGAGCAGTTCTTC. Using reference TRBV5-1 and TRBJ2-1 for the parts outside the CDR3, the full variable domain is KAGVTQTPRYLIKTRGQQVTLSCSPISGHRSVSWYQQTPGQGLQFLFEYFSETQRNKGNFPGRFSGRQFSNSRSEMNVSTLELGDSALYLCASRADAEQFFGPGTRLTVL.

V gene TRBV7-9 combines with J gene TRBJ1-1, with TRBD1 identical over 8 bases. CDR3 length equals 14 residues. From germline, CDR1 is SEHNR and CDR2 FQNEAQ (reference sequence). The trim removed 4 bases at V and 6 bases at J, leaving 7 bases unmatched. The CDR3 region has the DNA TGTGCCAGCAGCTCTCAGGGGGCAAGAGCTGAAGCTTTCTTT. Protein product: CASSSQGARAEAFF. Filled out from reference TRBV7-9 and TRBJ1-1, the complete variable domain reads DTGVSQNPRHKITKRGQNVTFRCDPISEHNRLYWYRQTLGQGPEFLTYFQNEAQLEKSRLLSDRFSAERPKGSFSTLEIQRTEQGDSAMYLCASSSQGARAEAFFGQGTRLTVV.

A few counts support this clonotype. The V call is TRBV20-1, the J call TRBJ2-3, with a weak D call TRBD2 (6 bases). Germline values: CDR1 DFQATT, CDR2 SNEGSKA (reference sequence). The CDR3 length is 15 residues. Deletions cut 1 base from V and 1 base from J, with 12 bases between. The CDR3 is CSARARGLGTDTQYF. The CDR3 DNA reads as TGCAGTGCTAGAGCGAGGGGACTTGGCACAGATACGCAGTATTTT.

V is TRBV7-6 and J is TRBJ2-2; tentatively, D is TRBD1 (5 bases). Trimming removed 5 bases from V and 9 bases from J, with 13 bases in between. Germline V gene data show CDR1 as SGHVS and CDR2 as FNYEAQ. The CDR3 totals 13 residues. The CDR3 is CASSQDRTRELFF. CDR3 nucleotide sequence: TGTGCCAGCAGCCAAGACAGAACCCGGGAGCTGTTTTTT.

This clonotype appeared many times. The chain combines TRBV7-2 with TRBJ1-2; weak D call: TRBD1 (6 bases). The V gene lost 5 bases and the J gene lost 2 bases, with 9 bases spanning the gap. Looked up from germline, CDR1 is SGHTA and CDR2 is FQGNSA. The CDR3 contains 13 residues. The CDR3 protein is CASSDTGNYGYTF. The DNA for the CDR3 is TGTGCCAGCAGCGACACAGGGAACTATGGCTACACCTTC.

This clonotype was counted between two and nine times. J is TRBJ1-5 and V is TRBV12-3 or TRBV12-4; unclear D gene. The CDR3 is 13 residues long. The V and J ends lost 3 bases and 6 bases respectively, with 9 bases between them. This CDR3 reads CASSLSGIQPQHF. The DNA of the CDR3 is TGTGCCAGCAGTTTGTCTGGGATTCAGCCCCAGCATTTT.

This clonotype has only a few counts. The chain recombines TRBV11-2 with TRBJ1-4; the D gene is possibly TRBD1 (5 bases). Germline loops: CDR1 SGHAT, CDR2 FQNNGV. CDR3 size: 15 residues. The V end lost 6 bases, the J end lost 2 bases, and 13 bases lay between the germline ends. The CDR3 DNA sequence: TGTGCCAGCAGGGAACCGGGACGCACTAATGAAAAACTGTTTTTT. This translates into CASREPGRTNEKLFF. Full variable domain (remainder filled in from reference TRBV11-2 and TRBJ1-4): EAGVAQSPRYKIIEKRQSVAFWCNPISGHATLYWYQQILGQGPKLLIQFQNNGVVDDSQLPKDRFSAERLKGVDSTLKIQPAKLEDSAVYLCASREPGRTNEKLFFGSGTQLSVL.

This clonotype was seen ten or more times. J is TRBJ2-2 and V is TRBV4-1; D is unresolved. The CDR3 covers 11 residues. The germline gives CDR1 MGHRA, CDR2 YSYEKL. V was pared by 6 bases and J by 7 bases, with 6 bases between. The CDR3 nucleotides read TGCGCCAGCAGTCAGCACGGGGAGCTGTTTTTT. Protein product: CASSQHGELFF.

The rearrangement uses TRBV10-2 and TRBJ2-1, with 10 nucleotides matching TRBD2. CDR1 and CDR2 (germline): WSHSY, SAAADI. Losses at the gene ends were 0 bases for V and 4 bases for J; bases not matched to a gene: 3. The CDR3 covers 16 residues. The CDR3 DNA is TGCGCCAGCAGTGAGTCAGTTAGCGGGGGGTACAATGAGCAGTTCTTC. Protein: CASSESVSGGYNEQFF.

This clonotype occurred a few times. V gene TRBV7-2 combines with J gene TRBJ2-5, with 7 positions matching TRBD2. The CDR3 has 15 amino acids. With V trimmed by 6 bases and J by 2 bases, 9 bases remained unmatched. Germline loops: CDR1 SGHTA, CDR2 FQGNSA. The CDR3 region has the DNA TGTGCCAGCAGGACCGGGACTAAACTACAAGAGACCCAGTACTTC. Encoded protein: CASRTGTKLQETQYF. The whole variable domain, filled in from reference TRBV7-2 and TRBJ2-5, reads GAGVSQSPSNKVTEKGKDVELRCDPISGHTALYWYRQSLGQGLEFLIYFQGNSAPDKSGLPSDRFSAERTGGSVSTLTIQRTQQEDSAVYLCASRTGTKLQETQYFGPGTRLLVL.

There are a few counts of this clonotype. This chain connects TRBV24-1 to TRBJ2-2; no definite D call. The CDR3 sequence is 14 residues long. The germline V gene has CDR1 KGHDR and CDR2 SFDVKD. V was shortened by 3 bases and J by 6 bases, with 10 bases between the two germline ends. The chain's CDR3 is CATSDLGRPGELFF. CDR3 DNA sequence: TGTGCCACCAGTGATCTCGGACGTCCCGGGGAGCTGTTTTTT.

The rearrangement uses TRBV11-2 and TRBJ2-5; D may be TRBD1 (6 bases). The CDR3 has 16 residues. The V gene's germline CDR1 is SGHAT and CDR2 FQNNGV. V gave up 5 bases and J gave up 4 bases, with 20 bases separating them. The CDR3 coding sequence is TGTGCCAGCAGCACCCGGGGTCGGGGACATTTAGAGACCCAGTACTTC. Translating gives CASSTRGRGHLETQYF.

The rearrangement links TRBV4-1 to TRBJ1-5; D call uncertain. From germline, CDR1 is MGHRA and CDR2 YSYEKL. Trimming took off 5 bases at V and 0 bases at J, with 17 bases between the two ends. CDR3 length: 17 residues. For the CDR3, the DNA is TGCGCCAGCAGCTCCACCGGGAGGCCAAATAGCAATCAGCCCCAGCATTTT. Translating it yields CASSSTGRPNSNQPQHF.

The chain has TRBV11-2 and TRBJ2-1, with 7 bases lining up with TRBD2. Germline V lookup: CDR1 SGHAT, CDR2 FQNNGV. This CDR3 region has 19 residues. Germline trimming cut 5 bases from V and 0 bases from J; bases unmatched to any gene: 16. CDR3 coding DNA: TGTGCCAGCAGCCTACTTCTTTCCGGGACTACAATCTCCTACAATGAGCAGTTCTTC. It encodes CASSLLLSGTTISYNEQFF.

This clonotype was counted a few times. This chain connects TRBV20-1 to TRBJ2-3, with TRBD2 matching over 7 bases. The germline gives CDR1 DFQATT, CDR2 SNEGSKA (reference sequence). This CDR3 region has 14 residues. The V and J ends lost 4 bases and 0 bases, in that order; junction bases with no gene match: 4. CDR3 in amino acids: CSATRGESTDTQYF. The CDR3 coding sequence is TGCAGTGCTACTCGGGGGGAAAGCACAGATACGCAGTATTTT.

This rearrangement joins TRBV9 to TRBJ2-2; 13 bases align to TRBD2. CDR1 and CDR2 from the germline V gene are SGDLS and YYNGEE. The CDR3 has 16 amino acids. V shed 5 bases and J 7 bases; nucleotides not matched to a gene: 8. The CDR3 DNA reads TGTGCCAGCAGGCCAGGACTAGCGGGAGCGGGCGGGGAGCTGTTTTTT. Translated: CASRPGLAGAGGELFF.

The genes are TRBV7-9 and TRBJ1-1; TRBD1 might be the D (5 bases). The germline V and J ends were trimmed by 2 bases and 6 bases, with 13 bases remaining between them. The CDR3 length is 14 residues. CDR1 SEHNR and CDR2 FQNEAQ come from the germline V gene (reference sequence). CDR3 region: CASSLQVGAAEAFF. The DNA of the CDR3 is TGTGCCAGCAGCTTACAGGTTGGGGCTGCTGAAGCTTTCTTT.

There are many counts of this clonotype. The chain couples TRBV6-5 to TRBJ2-5; TRBD2 might be the D (5 bases). Germline assignment: CDR1 MNHEY and CDR2 SVGAGI. The V end lost 4 bases, the J end lost 5 bases, and 11 bases lay between the germline ends. This CDR3 spans 13 amino acids. CDR3 nucleotide sequence: TGTGCCAGCAGTTCTGGTCGGAGGGAGACCCAGTACTTC. Protein sequence: CASSSGRRETQYF.

The rearrangement links TRBV9 to TRBJ2-1, with 14 bases fitting TRBD2. This CDR3 is built from 18 residues. The ends lost 3 bases at V and 3 bases at J; junction bases unmatched: 8. Germline CDR1 SGDLS, CDR2 YYNGEE. The CDR3 here is CASSAGLAGGPNYNEQFF. The CDR3, as DNA: TGTGCCAGCAGCGCCGGACTAGCGGGAGGCCCAAACTACAATGAGCAGTTCTTC.

The chain joins TRBV2 to TRBJ2-7; no reliable D call. Germline values: CDR1 SNHLY, CDR2 FYNNEI. Trimming took 8 bases from V and 2 from J, leaving 7 bases between them. CDR3 length: 11 residues. CDR3 nucleotide sequence: TGTGCCAGCGCTCCCACCTACGAGCAGTACTTC. Its translation is CASAPTYEQYF.

This chain links TRBV5-4 with TRBJ2-2, with 9 nucleotides matching TRBD1. With V trimmed by 4 bases and J by 5 bases, 6 bases remained unmatched. This CDR3 is 15 amino acids long. The V gene's germline CDR1 is SGHNT and CDR2 YYREEE (reference sequence). In DNA form, the CDR3 reads TGTGCCAGCAGCCCCGGGGACAGGGTTACCGGGGAGCTGTTTTTT. It yields the protein CASSPGDRVTGELFF.

This sequence joins TRBV5-1 and TRBJ2-7; D may be TRBD1 (7 bases). V shed 4 bases and J shed 4 bases, with 21 bases lying between them. In germline, CDR1 is SGHRS, CDR2 YFSETQ. This CDR3 comprises 16 residues. The chain's CDR3 is CASSPGATGQSYEQYF. The DNA of the CDR3 is TGCGCCAGCAGCCCGGGGGCGACGGGACAGTCGTACGAGCAGTACTTC.